These 2 T cell receptor beta chains share one sample of origin, sequenced in a study of stem cell transplantation in POMP-related autoinflammatory disease. Libraries were prepared by immunoSEQ multiplex PCR; TCRdb keeps only in-frame clonotypes and omits some of them. The profile covers about 68,000 clones, with around 90% appearing a single time and about 0.69% taken by the ten largest. Sample: CD4+ T cells from PBMCs, taken after stem cell transplantation. All receptors come from a human patient with POMP-related autoinflammation and immune dysregulation (PRAID). Some T cells may have originated in the graft donor.

In this sample, this clone turned up a few times. V gene TRBV18 combines with J gene TRBJ1-5; D uncertain. The CDR3 sequence is 13 residues long. Trimming left V 4 bases short and J 2 bases short, with 6 bases between. CDR1 KGHSH and CDR2 LQKENI come from the germline V gene. CDR3 sequence (DNA): TGTGCCAGCTCACTGAGGGGCAATCAGCCCCAGCATTTT. The encoded protein is CASSLRGNQPQHF.

The chain is built from TRBV5-4 and TRBJ2-3; 8 bases match TRBD1. V was pared by 0 bases and J by 1 base, with 4 bases of the junction left unmatched. The CDR3 totals 16 residues. Germline-derived CDR1 and CDR2 are SGHNT and YYREEE (reference sequence). CDR3 protein: CASSLATGQGTDTQYF. DNA of the CDR3: TGTGCCAGCAGCTTGGCCACGGGACAGGGCACAGATACGCAGTATTTT.